This entry concerns a single T cell receptor beta chain. The source of the sample is a study of CD8 T cells in Susac syndrome. When the RNA was reverse transcribed, random hexamers were used with an input of 0.5 to 1 ug. The immunoSEQ assay covered 54 Vbeta and 13 Jbeta segments for CDR3. TCRdb redid the calling of the immunoSEQ multiplex PCR reads with MiXCR, one entry per CDR3 protein. Among 170,000 or so distinct CDR3 sequences listed, approximately 95% were seen once. This CDR3 comprises 18 residues. Trimming took off 3 bases at V and 3 bases at J, with 21 bases between the two ends. Germline-derived CDR1 and CDR2 are LNHDA and SQIVND (reference sequence).

The V call is TRBV19, the J call TRBJ2-1, with D possibly matching TRBD1 (6 bases). The sequence came from a human donor with multiple sclerosis. Sequenced: CD8+ T cells from PBMCs. DNA for the CDR3: TGTGCCAGTAGTATGAAGGGGGAAAATGTCGGGCTCTACAATGAGCAGTTCTTC. Protein product: CASSMKGENVGLYNEQFF.